Below, 26 T cell receptor beta chains from the same sample are listed, as sequenced in a study of shared clonotypes between healthy human individuals. Naive CD8 cells lacked CD45RO and underwent positive selection for CCR7, leaving out terminally differentiated effector memory CD45RA+ cells. TCRdb keeps only in-frame clones here, not all; method: immunoSEQ multiplex PCR. The sample consists of around 1,900,000 clones, approximately 92% of them appearing once. Sequenced input: naive CD8+ T cells from PBMCs. The receptors were sampled from a man aged 18 to 29 in good health. Some clones in this sample may be carry-over from other donors' samples.

The chain combines TRBV5-8 with TRBJ2-7; possible D gene TRBD2, 5 bases. The ends were cut back, 4 bases at V and 0 bases at J, with 20 bases in the middle. Per the germline V gene, CDR1 is SGHTS and CDR2 is YDEGEE. This CDR3 comprises 17 residues. DNA of the CDR3: TGTGCCAGCAGCAGCGAGGAACGAGGGTGGACCTCCTACGAGCAGTACTTC. It codes for CASSSEERGWTSYEQYF.

The CDR3 is CASSWDRGNYGYTF. In nucleotides, the CDR3 is TGTGCCAGCAGCTGGGACAGGGGAAACTATGGCTACACCTTC. V and J are TRBV7-2 and TRBJ1-2; 10 bases fit TRBD1. In germline, CDR1 is SGHTA, CDR2 FQGNSA. CDR3 length: 14 amino acids. Unmatched junction bases numbered 1, after V lost 4 bases and J lost 2 bases.

V is TRBV27 and J is TRBJ2-2, with a possible D match to TRBD2 (6 bases). CDR1 is MNHEY, CDR2 SMNVEV, per germline (reference sequence). The V end lost 5 bases, the J end lost 0 bases, and 16 bases lay between the germline ends. This CDR3 comprises 17 residues. The CDR3 sequence: CASSVRPGLSNTGELFF. The CDR3 DNA reads as TGTGCCAGCAGTGTGCGACCGGGACTCTCGAACACCGGGGAGCTGTTTTTT.

The V and J genes are TRBV5-1 and TRBJ2-2, with D unresolved. The CDR3 has 13 amino acids. The V end was cut by 2 bases, the J end by 4 bases, with 6 bases between. CDR1 SGHRS and CDR2 YFSETQ come from the germline V gene. The CDR3 nucleotides are TGCGCCAGCAGCTTTGTTGGCACCGGGGAGCTGTTTTTT. Protein: CASSFVGTGELFF.

This clone was seen only once. The chain couples TRBV7-3 to TRBJ2-3; D call uncertain. V lost 4 bases to trimming and J lost 4 bases, with 9 bases between them. This CDR3 contains 13 residues. CDR1 is SGHTA and CDR2 is FQGTGA in the germline V gene. This CDR3 is CASSSYPPDTQYF. DNA for the CDR3: TGTGCCAGCAGCTCCTACCCCCCAGATACGCAGTATTTT.

Regarding this clone: The same CDR3 is also encoded by other DNA sequences in this sample. CDR3 sequence (DNA): TGTGCCAGCAGCTTAACGCGTGGGAATGAGCAGTTCTTC. Residues: CASSLTRGNEQFF. V gene TRBV27 combines with J gene TRBJ2-1; D unclear. Germline V lookup: CDR1 MNHEY, CDR2 SMNVEV (reference sequence). This CDR3 has 13 residues. Trimming shortened V by 6 bases and J by 7 bases, and 13 bases separated the two germline ends.

The CDR3 reads CSVGPEQGSGTIFGMVAKNIQYF. The CDR3, as DNA: TGCAGCGTTGGCCCTGAACAGGGATCGGGGACAATTTTTGGTATGGTAGCCAAAAACATTCAGTACTTC. The J gene is TRBJ2-4, the V gene TRBV29-1; possible D gene TRBD1, 6 bases. The germline V and J ends were trimmed by 4 bases and 0 bases, with 37 bases remaining between them. CDR3 length equals 23 residues. Germline CDR1 is SQVTM and CDR2 is ANQGSEA.

The chain is built from TRBV11-2 and TRBJ1-1; no clear D. Germline V lookup: CDR1 SGHAT, CDR2 FQNNGV. The CDR3 is 12 residues long. V was shortened by 8 bases and J by 11 bases, with 18 bases between the two germline ends. The CDR3 region has the DNA TGTGCCAGCTTAGACGGTGGAACGGAGGCTTTCTTT. Protein sequence: CASLDGGTEAFF.

V gene TRBV19 combines with J gene TRBJ1-5, with D unresolved. Germline CDR1 LNHDA, CDR2 SQIVND (reference sequence). Trimming took off 5 bases at V and 5 bases at J, with 13 bases between the two ends. CDR3 length equals 14 residues. The CDR3 DNA sequence: TGTGCCAGTAGTCTGGACGGTGAATATCAGCCCCAGCATTTT. Its translation is CASSLDGEYQPQHF.

V and J are TRBV4-2 and TRBJ1-1, with TRBD1 identical over 10 bases. Germline lookup yields CDR1 LGHNA and CDR2 YNFKEQ. J was trimmed by 0 bases and V by 2 bases; bases with no gene match: 6. The CDR3 spans 17 residues. This CDR3 is CASSQMGQGSVNTEAFF. In DNA form, the CDR3 reads TGTGCCAGCAGCCAAATGGGACAGGGGTCGGTGAACACTGAAGCTTTCTTT.

This clone was seen just once. A junction boundary mismatches the germline segment, possibly from a read error. This chain links TRBV5-6 with TRBJ2-7; D gene ambiguous. CDR1 and CDR2 (germline): SGHDT, YYEEEE. This CDR3 contains 12 residues. CDR3 DNA: TGTGCCAGCAGCTTCATCTCCCACGAGCAGTACTTC. Protein product: CASSFISHEQYF.

The CDR3 region is CASSLELGLEDTQYF. CDR3 nucleotides: TGTGCCAGCAGCTTAGAATTGGGGCTGGAGGATACGCAGTATTTT. The V call is TRBV11-2, the J call TRBJ2-3, with D perhaps TRBD1 (5 bases). Trimming stripped 0 bases from V and 6 bases from J, with 13 bases between. Germline lookup yields CDR1 SGHAT and CDR2 FQNNGV. The CDR3 length is 15 residues.

Here the CDR3 DNA reads TGTGCCAGCAGCACCCGGCAGGGGGGTAATACTGAAGCTTTCTTT. It translates to CASSTRQGGNTEAFF. The genes are TRBV7-9 and TRBJ1-1; 7 bases align to TRBD1. Germline assignment: CDR1 SEHNR and CDR2 FQNEAQ (reference sequence). Trimming cost V 5 bases and J 5 bases; bases outside gene matches: 11. The CDR3 runs to 15 residues.

The chain has TRBV19 and TRBJ1-1; D is unresolved. From germline, CDR1 is LNHDA and CDR2 SQIVND (reference sequence). This CDR3 comprises 13 residues. V was shortened by 10 bases and J by 5 bases, with 17 bases between the two germline ends. The CDR3 DNA reads as TGTGCCACCAGGACTGCCGGGTGGACTGAAGCTTTCTTT. As protein: CATRTAGWTEAFF.

This chain uses TRBV28 with TRBJ2-2; D not certain. Germline V gene sequence: CDR1 MDHEN, CDR2 SYDVKM. Trimming stripped 5 bases from V and 1 base from J, with 26 bases between. The CDR3 consists of 20 residues. CDR3 in DNA: TGTGCCAGCAGTCCTGGTGTCGCTTACTCTAGGCTAGAGAACACCGGGGAGCTGTTTTTT. The encoded protein is CASSPGVAYSRLENTGELFF.

The chain links TRBV28 to TRBJ2-7, with 8 bases that match TRBD1. Germline V gene sequence: CDR1 MDHEN, CDR2 SYDVKM. J was trimmed by 4 bases and V by 6 bases; bases with no gene match: 5. This CDR3 has 13 residues. In DNA form, the CDR3 reads TGTGCCAGCAGATACGGACAGGGATACGAGCAGTACTTC. As protein: CASRYGQGYEQYF.

The V call is TRBV2, the J call TRBJ2-1; D may be TRBD1 or TRBD2 (6 bases each). CDR1 is SNHLY and CDR2 is FYNNEI in the germline V gene. Trimming removed 8 bases at V and 2 bases at J, with 10 bases between. The length of the CDR3 is 13 residues. The CDR3 loop is CASGGGTYNEQFF. The CDR3 DNA reads as TGTGCCAGCGGGGGCGGGACCTACAATGAGCAGTTCTTC.

The chain is built from TRBV14 and TRBJ2-1, with D unclear. V was clipped by 0 bases and J by 4 bases, with 7 bases between them. This CDR3 spans 14 amino acids. The germline V gene has CDR1 SGHDN and CDR2 FVKESK. This chain's CDR3 is CASSQERNYNEQFF. The CDR3 region has the DNA TGTGCCAGCAGCCAAGAGAGGAATTACAATGAGCAGTTCTTC. Drawing the rest from reference TRBV14 and TRBJ2-1, the complete variable domain is EAGVTQFPSHSVIEKGQTVTLRCDPISGHDNLYWYRRVMGKEIKFLLHFVKESKQDESGMPNNRFLAERTGGTYSTLKVQPAELEDSGVYFCASSQERNYNEQFFGPGTRLTVL.

The rearrangement joins TRBV2 to TRBJ2-1; possibly TRBD1 or TRBD2 for D (5 bases each). Trimming shortened V by 5 bases and J by 5 bases, and 13 bases separated the two germline ends. The length of the CDR3 is 14 residues. Germline lookup yields CDR1 SNHLY and CDR2 FYNNEI. The CDR3 bases are TGTGCCAGCAGTATGGGACCAGAAAACAATGAGCAGTTCTTC. Amino acid sequence: CASSMGPENNEQFF.

The chain is built from TRBV28 and TRBJ2-7, with D tentatively TRBD1 (6 bases). The CDR3 runs to 15 residues. V was clipped by 4 bases and J by 6 bases, with 19 bases between them. Germline V lookup: CDR1 MDHEN, CDR2 SYDVKM. This CDR3 is CASSYSTPPGVEQYF. The DNA of the CDR3 is TGTGCCAGCAGTTACAGCACTCCCCCAGGGGTCGAGCAGTACTTC.

The rearrangement uses TRBV6-6 and TRBJ2-7, with a weak D call TRBD2 (6 bases). The CDR3 covers 15 residues. Germline V gene data show CDR1 as MNHNY and CDR2 as SVGAGI (reference sequence). V dropped 2 bases and J dropped 0 bases, with 11 bases sitting between them. CDR3 loop: CASSYVGLSSYEQYF. The DNA of the CDR3 is TGTGCCAGCAGTTACGTGGGACTTAGCTCCTACGAGCAGTACTTC.

The chain combines TRBV10-2 with TRBJ2-1; D remains ambiguous. V lost 2 bases and J lost 0, with 2 bases in between. The CDR3 spans 13 residues. CDR1 and CDR2 (germline): WSHSY, SAAADI. Written as DNA, the CDR3 is TGCGCCAGCAGTGAGGCCTCCTACAATGAGCAGTTCTTC. Translated: CASSEASYNEQFF.

CDR3 region: CASTPGYGRTYEQYF. DNA for the CDR3: TGTGCCAGCACCCCAGGCTACGGGAGAACCTACGAGCAGTACTTC. The rearrangement uses TRBV7-8 and TRBJ2-7, with D possibly matching TRBD2 (6 bases). Deletions cut 7 bases from V and 2 bases from J, with 18 bases between. CDR1 is SGHVS and CDR2 is FQNEAQ in the germline V gene. CDR3 length: 15 residues.

V usage is TRBV29-1 and J usage is TRBJ1-2, with D possibly TRBD1 on 5 matching bases. The germline V and J ends were trimmed by 3 bases and 2 bases, with 16 bases remaining between them. CDR1 is SQVTM, CDR2 ANQGSEA, per germline. The CDR3 consists of 15 residues. CDR3 sequence (DNA): TGCAGCGTTGAGTCTCGGCAGGGCCAGAACTATGGCTACACCTTC. Translated, it gives CSVESRQGQNYGYTF.

V usage is TRBV28 and J usage is TRBJ1-1; D possibly corresponds to TRBD1 (6 bases). Germline-derived CDR1 and CDR2 are MDHEN and SYDVKM. CDR3 size: 12 residues. The germline V and J ends were trimmed by 6 bases and 11 bases, with 16 bases remaining between them. In DNA, the CDR3 is TGTGCCAGCAGCCCAGCGGGGGGCTTGGCTTTCTTT. Protein sequence: CASSPAGGLAFF.

This chain connects TRBV7-2 to TRBJ2-1; D is undetermined. The CDR3 length is 16 residues. CDR1 is SGHTA, CDR2 FQGNSA, per germline. V was clipped by 2 bases and J by 0 bases, with 11 bases between them. CDR3 sequence reads: CASSLRASSSYNEQFF. The CDR3 region has the DNA TGTGCCAGCAGCTTAAGGGCCTCGAGCTCCTACAATGAGCAGTTCTTC.